These T cell receptor beta chains were read from a single sample in a study of blood T cell repertoires in COVID-19. The repertoire was sequenced with immunoSEQ multiplex PCR; TCRdb's copy has only in-frame clones and lacks some. The top ten hold about 1.7% of the sample, which has 490,000 or so clones, 88% seen once. Sequenced input: PBMCs or T cells enriched from blood (not recorded which). The receptors originated from a woman between 35 and 50 years old who had recovered from COVID-19. The CDR3 runs from the conserved cysteine through the conserved F or W. D genes are given only for firm matches.

TRBV21-1 13 - CASSRKVSGAQYF
TRBV29-1 16 TRBD2 CSVEEASGPPPDTQYF
TRBV12-5 13 - CASGLGQLYGYTF
TRBV3-1/TRBV3-2 17 TRBD1 CASSRDRGRKYESPLHF
TRBV4-3 14 TRBD1 CASSQARQGYGYTF
TRBV27 14 - CASSLGGRGETQYF
TRBV5-6 15 TRBD2 CASSSLAGVANEQFF
TRBV5-1 14 - CASSLVGRETEAFF
TRBV7-9 16 - CASSLVPEALNTEAFF
TRBV12-3/TRBV12-4 13 TRBD1 CASSLRGRNEQFF
TRBV6-5 15 - CASRATGPSGNTIYF
TRBV5-1 15 - CASSLSTYMNTEAFF
TRBV27 15 TRBD2 CASRALAGVVNEQFF
TRBV7-8 16 - CASSEQAALGTDTQYF
TRBV7-2 15 TRBD2 CASSLTGGPYNEQFF
TRBV7-2 17 TRBD2 CASTFRGGQSSYNEQFF
TRBV10-3 11 - CAISAASKQYF
TRBV11-3 17 TRBD2 CASSLGRSSGRTNIQYF
TRBV12-3/TRBV12-4 13 - CASTPDITGELFF
TRBV11-2 16 TRBD2 CASSLGSSGITYEQYF
TRBV6-5 14 TRBD1 CASRLGQGNYGYTF
TRBV6-5 14 - CASRRSGSREKLFF
TRBV2 15 - CASSQQGGGLGGYTF
TRBV2 11 - CASRDTETQYF
TRBV7-2 15 - CASSLAARWVDTQYF
TRBV10-3 15 TRBD2 CATSLAGGLGETQYF
TRBV15 18 TRBD1 CATSGGQGREATNEKLFF
TRBV24-1 15 TRBD1 CATSVGTGNTGELFF
TRBV6-5 11 - CASSSRETQYF
TRBV29-1 12 - CSLVGGGETQYF
TRBV7-9 16 - CASSLADGSPPYEQYF
TRBV27 13 TRBD1 CASGSGQGARAFF
TRBV4-2 16 TRBD2 CASSQAGTSGYNEQFF
TRBV4-1 17 TRBD2 CASSQGITSGRRNEQFF
TRBV7-8 16 - CASSFNMLPANEKLFF
TRBV7-2 14 TRBD1 CASSSQTGGTEAFF
TRBV19 14 - CATRDSHSSYEQYF
TRBV24-1 16 - CATTGGIFVFNQPQHF
TRBV6-2/TRBV6-3 15 - CASSRQAVTITEQFF
TRBV2 16 - CASSLSANSPLNEQYF
TRBV10-1 15 - CASSEGSERYNEQFF
TRBV4-3 14 - CASSQGGSYYGYTF
TRBV7-9 12 - CASSSKRNEQYF
TRBV7-2 13 - CASRRGSPGEQYF
TRBV30 12 TRBD1 CAGGTGKAEAFF
TRBV5-1 14 TRBD1 CASSPGTVATEAFF
TRBV19 12 - CASTPGGDEAFF
TRBV13 17 TRBD1 CASSSGTGGFRRTEAFF
TRBV11-2 17 TRBD1 CASSEAGQGQYSYGYTF
TRBV19 15 TRBD1 CASSITGGAGNTIYF